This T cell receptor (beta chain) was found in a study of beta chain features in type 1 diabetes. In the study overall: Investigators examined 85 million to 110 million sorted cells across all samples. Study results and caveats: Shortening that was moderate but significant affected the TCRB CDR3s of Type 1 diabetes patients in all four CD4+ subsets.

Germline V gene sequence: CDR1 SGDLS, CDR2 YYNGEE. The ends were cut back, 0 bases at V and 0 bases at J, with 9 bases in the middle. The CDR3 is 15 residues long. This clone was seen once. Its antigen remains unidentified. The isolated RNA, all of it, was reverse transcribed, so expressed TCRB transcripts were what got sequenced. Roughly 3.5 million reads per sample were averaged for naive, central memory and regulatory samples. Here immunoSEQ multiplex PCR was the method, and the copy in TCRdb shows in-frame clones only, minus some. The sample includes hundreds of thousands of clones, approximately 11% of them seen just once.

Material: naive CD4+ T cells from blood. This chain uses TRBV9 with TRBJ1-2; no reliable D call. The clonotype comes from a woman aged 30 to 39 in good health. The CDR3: CASSVDLGANYGYTF. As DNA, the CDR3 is TGTGCCAGCAGCGTAGATCTCGGAGCTAACTATGGCTACACCTTC.